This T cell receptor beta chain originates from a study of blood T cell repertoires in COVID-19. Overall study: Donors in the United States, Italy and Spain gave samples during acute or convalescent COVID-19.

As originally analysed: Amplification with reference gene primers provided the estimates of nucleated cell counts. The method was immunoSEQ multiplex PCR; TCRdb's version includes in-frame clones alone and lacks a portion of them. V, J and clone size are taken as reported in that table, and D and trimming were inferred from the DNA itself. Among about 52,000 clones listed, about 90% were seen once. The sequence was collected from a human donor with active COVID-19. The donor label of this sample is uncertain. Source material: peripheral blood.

The CDR3, as DNA: TGTGCCACCGGACCCACAGGGGGCCGGAACTATGGCTACACCTTC. Protein sequence: CATGPTGGRNYGYTF. The chain employs TRBV15 and TRBJ1-2; 9 nucleotides align to TRBD1. With V trimmed by 8 bases and J by 2 bases, 9 bases remained unmatched. Germline lookup yields CDR1 LNHNV and CDR2 YYDKDF (reference sequence). The CDR3 loop spans 15 amino acids.